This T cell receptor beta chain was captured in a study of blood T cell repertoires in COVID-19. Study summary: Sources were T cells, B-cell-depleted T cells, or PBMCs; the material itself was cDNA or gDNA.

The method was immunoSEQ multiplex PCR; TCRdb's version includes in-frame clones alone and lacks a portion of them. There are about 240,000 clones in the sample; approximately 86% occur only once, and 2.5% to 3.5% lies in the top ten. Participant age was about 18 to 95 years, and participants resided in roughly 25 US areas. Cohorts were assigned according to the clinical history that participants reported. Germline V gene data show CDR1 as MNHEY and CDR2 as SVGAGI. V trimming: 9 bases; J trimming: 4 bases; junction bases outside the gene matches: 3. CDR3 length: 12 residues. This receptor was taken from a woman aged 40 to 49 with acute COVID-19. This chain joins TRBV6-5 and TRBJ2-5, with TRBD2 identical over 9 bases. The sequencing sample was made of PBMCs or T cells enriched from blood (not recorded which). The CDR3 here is CASGTSRETQYF. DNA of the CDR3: TGTGCCAGTGGGACTAGCAGAGAGACCCAGTACTTC.